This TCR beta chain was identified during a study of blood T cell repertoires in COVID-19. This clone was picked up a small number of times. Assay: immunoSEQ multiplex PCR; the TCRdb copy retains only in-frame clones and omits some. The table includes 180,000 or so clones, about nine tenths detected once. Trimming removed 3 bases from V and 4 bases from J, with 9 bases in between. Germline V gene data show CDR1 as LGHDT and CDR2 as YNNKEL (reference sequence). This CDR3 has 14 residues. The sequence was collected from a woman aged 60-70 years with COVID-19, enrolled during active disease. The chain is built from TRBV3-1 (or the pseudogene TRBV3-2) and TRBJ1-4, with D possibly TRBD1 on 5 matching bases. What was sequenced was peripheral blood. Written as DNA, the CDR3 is TGTGCCAGCAGCCAGGCAGGGCTTAATGAAAAACTGTTTTTT. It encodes CASSQAGLNEKLFF.